The 28 T cell receptor beta chains below come from one sample, sequenced in a study of blood T cell repertoires in COVID-19. Some clones are missing from TCRdb's copy, which holds only in-frame ones; the method was immunoSEQ multiplex PCR. Among about 170,000 clones listed, around three quarters were seen once. Sequencing input: PBMCs or T cells enriched from blood (not recorded which). The receptors originated from a woman between 65 and 79 years old in a cohort exposed to, infected with or recovered from COVID-19 (not recorded which).

The chain has TRBV27 and TRBJ2-7; D is undetermined. The CDR3 length is 11 residues. Per the germline V gene, CDR1 is MNHEY and CDR2 is SMNVEV (reference sequence). V lost 4 bases, J lost 3 bases, and 4 bases lay in between. The CDR3: CASSSYYEQYF. The DNA of the CDR3 is TGTGCCAGCAGTTCGTACTACGAGCAGTACTTC.

V and J are TRBV6-5 and TRBJ1-5, with a weak D call TRBD1 (5 bases). CDR1 MNHEY and CDR2 SVGAGI come from the germline V gene. The ends were cut back, 6 bases at V and 3 bases at J, with 12 bases in the middle. This CDR3 comprises 14 residues. The CDR3 DNA is TGTGCCAGCAGACTCAGGGAGGACAATCAGCCCCAGCATTTT. Protein sequence: CASRLREDNQPQHF.

The V call is TRBV6-5, the J call TRBJ2-2, with TRBD1 matching 9 bases. The CDR3 loop spans 15 amino acids. Trimming cost V 5 bases and J 5 bases; bases outside gene matches: 6. Germline assignment: CDR1 MNHEY and CDR2 SVGAGI. CDR3 amino acids: CASSPGQGRTGELFF. CDR3 bases: TGTGCCAGCAGTCCGGGACAGGGTCGGACCGGGGAGCTGTTTTTT.

The CDR3 DNA sequence: TGTGCCAGCTCACCGGTGGGCTCTGGCTACACCTTC. Translated, it gives CASSPVGSGYTF. The rearrangement joins TRBV18 to TRBJ1-2; D is unresolved. In germline, CDR1 is KGHSH, CDR2 LQKENI. V gave up 3 bases and J gave up 7 bases, with 9 bases separating them. This CDR3 is built from 12 residues.

The chain combines TRBV9 with TRBJ2-3; 15 bases are shared with TRBD2. The germline V gene encodes CDR1 SGDLS and CDR2 YYNGEE. J was trimmed by 6 bases and V by 3 bases; bases with no gene match: 11. The length of the CDR3 is 18 residues. CDR3 residues: CASSAQIGLAGGKDTQYF. The DNA for the CDR3 is TGTGCCAGCAGCGCACAAATCGGACTAGCGGGGGGGAAGGATACGCAGTATTTT.

The genes are TRBV18 and TRBJ1-1; no definite D call. Germline V gene lookup returns CDR1 KGHSH and CDR2 LQKENI. The CDR3 totals 14 residues. With 4 bases removed from V and 5 bases from J, the gap between germline ends came to 14 bases. CDR3 residues: CASSQEGSLTEAFF. CDR3 coding DNA: TGTGCCAGCTCACAGGAGGGTTCTTTGACTGAAGCTTTCTTT. Full variable domain (outside the CDR3, taken from reference TRBV18 and TRBJ1-1): NAGVMQNPRHLVRRRGQEARLRCSPMKGHSHVYWYRQLPEEGLKFMVYLQKENIIDESGMPKERFSAEFPKEGPSILRIQQVVRGDSAAYFCASSQEGSLTEAFFGQGTRLTVV.

This clone was seen only once. The chain combines TRBV24-1 with TRBJ1-2; perhaps TRBD1 as D (5 bases). Germline CDR1 and CDR2: KGHDR and SFDVKD. CDR3 length equals 14 residues. Trimming took 0 bases from V and 7 from J, leaving 11 bases between them. Here the CDR3 reads CATSDLQAGSGYTF. The CDR3 coding sequence is TGTGCCACCAGTGATTTGCAAGCAGGGTCTGGCTACACCTTC.

The chain is built from TRBV18 and TRBJ1-4; perhaps TRBD1 as D (6 bases). This CDR3 is built from 14 residues. Germline CDR1 is KGHSH and CDR2 is LQKENI. The V gene lost 9 bases and the J gene lost 4 bases, with 15 bases spanning the gap. The CDR3 region is CARKRGGRNEKLFF. CDR3 DNA: TGTGCCAGAAAAAGGGGGGGGCGTAATGAAAAACTGTTTTTT.

The chain uses TRBV7-2 and TRBJ1-6; D unresolved. CDR1 and CDR2 (germline): SGHTA, FQGNSA. This CDR3 comprises 13 residues. Trimming removed 2 bases from V and 10 bases from J, with 9 bases in between. The CDR3 loop is CASSLQADSPLHF. In DNA, the CDR3 is TGTGCCAGCAGCTTACAGGCAGACTCACCCCTCCACTTT. Together with reference TRBV7-2 and TRBJ1-6, the CDR3 gives the full variable domain: GAGVSQSPSNKVTEKGKDVELRCDPISGHTALYWYRQSLGQGLEFLIYFQGNSAPDKSGLPSDRFSAERTGGSVSTLTIQRTQQEDSAVYLCASSLQADSPLHFGNGTRLTVT.

This clone was picked up one time. The V call is TRBV7-2, the J call TRBJ2-7; D is uncertain. Trimming pared 2 bases from V and 2 bases from J, leaving 10 bases between. There are 14 residues in the CDR3. The germline V gene encodes CDR1 SGHTA and CDR2 FQGNSA. The CDR3 DNA is TGTGCCAGCAGCTTACCCACACCCACCTACGAGCAGTACTTC. Its protein product is CASSLPTPTYEQYF. Drawing the rest from reference TRBV7-2 and TRBJ2-7, the complete variable domain is GAGVSQSPSNKVTEKGKDVELRCDPISGHTALYWYRQSLGQGLEFLIYFQGNSAPDKSGLPSDRFSAERTGGSVSTLTIQRTQQEDSAVYLCASSLPTPTYEQYFGPGTRLTVT.

V usage is TRBV28 and J usage is TRBJ1-1, with 8 bases aligning to TRBD1. The J segment lost 5 bases and the V segment lost 10 bases, leaving 12 bases of the junction unmatched. The CDR3 loop spans 14 amino acids. From germline, CDR1 is MDHEN and CDR2 SYDVKM. The CDR3 region is CATATQGARTEAFF. Written as DNA, the CDR3 is TGTGCCACGGCCACGCAGGGGGCGCGAACTGAAGCTTTCTTT.

The J gene is TRBJ1-6, the V gene TRBV18; weak D call: TRBD1 (5 bases). Deletions cut 0 bases from V and 9 bases from J, with 15 bases between. The length of the CDR3 is 16 residues. Germline V gene sequence: CDR1 KGHSH, CDR2 LQKENI. CDR3 loop: CASSPPNGRGSSPLHF. CDR3 nucleotides: TGTGCCAGCTCACCACCGAATGGGAGGGGCAGTTCACCCCTCCACTTT.

The V and J genes are TRBV6-5 and TRBJ1-1, with a tentative D call TRBD1 (6 bases). The CDR3 contains 14 residues. CDR1 MNHEY and CDR2 SVGAGI come from the germline V gene. Trimming shortened V by 6 bases and J by 2 bases, and 13 bases separated the two germline ends. CDR3 residues: CASSAAQGNTEAFF. Written as DNA, the CDR3 is TGTGCCAGCAGCGCAGCACAGGGAAACACTGAAGCTTTCTTT.

The chain couples TRBV9 to TRBJ2-5; 11 nucleotides line up with TRBD2. Trimming removed 0 bases from V and 4 bases from J; junction bases left unmatched: 5. Germline CDR1 reads SGDLS; CDR2 reads YYNGEE. This CDR3 region has 16 residues. This CDR3 is CASSVGLAGGVETQYF. DNA for the CDR3: TGTGCCAGCAGCGTAGGTCTAGCGGGAGGAGTAGAGACCCAGTACTTC.

The chain combines TRBV7-8 with TRBJ2-7, with 13 bases lining up with TRBD2. Germline CDR1 SGHVS, CDR2 FQNEAQ. V trimming: 8 bases; J trimming: 4 bases; junction bases outside the gene matches: 8. The CDR3 contains 15 residues. CDR3 coding DNA: TGTGCCAGCGCCTCGGGACTAGCGGGAAATTACGAGCAGTACTTC. Its translation: CASASGLAGNYEQYF. The whole variable domain, filled in from reference TRBV7-8 and TRBJ2-7, reads GAGVSQSPRYKVAKRGQDVALRCDPISGHVSLFWYQQALGQGPEFLTYFQNEAQLDKSGLPSDRFFAERPEGSVSTLKIQRTQQEDSAVYLCASASGLAGNYEQYFGPGTRLTVT.

In its sample, this clone was seen a few times. The V and J genes are TRBV6-6 and TRBJ2-1; D might be TRBD2 (5 bases). This CDR3 is 14 amino acids long. The V end lost 6 bases, the J end lost 9 bases, and 18 bases lay between the germline ends. The germline V gene encodes CDR1 MNHNY and CDR2 SVGAGI (reference sequence). The CDR3, as DNA: TGTGCCAGCAGCCCTACCAGGCCGGGGATTGAGCAGTTCTTC. Translated: CASSPTRPGIEQFF.

This clone showed up just once. CDR3 nucleotide sequence: TGTGCCAGCAGCTTAGTAGCCGGGGGAAACACCATATATTTT. The encoded protein is CASSLVAGGNTIYF. The chain links TRBV7-8 to TRBJ1-3, with D unresolved. In germline, CDR1 is SGHVS, CDR2 FQNEAQ. The ends were cut back, 1 base at V and 4 bases at J, with 8 bases in the middle. This CDR3 has 14 amino acids.

V and J are TRBV11-2 and TRBJ2-2, with D tentatively TRBD2 (5 bases). The CDR3 totals 15 residues. V shed 4 bases and J shed 8 bases, with 17 bases lying between them. Germline lookup yields CDR1 SGHAT and CDR2 FQNNGV. The CDR3 region is CASSSHSAARGELFF. The CDR3 region has the DNA TGTGCCAGCAGCTCGCATAGCGCGGCTCGTGGGGAGCTGTTTTTT.

This chain connects TRBV6-2 or TRBV6-3 to TRBJ2-1; 7 bases are shared with TRBD2. Germline V CDR1 and CDR2: MNHEY, SVGEGT. This CDR3 spans 16 amino acids. The V segment lost 6 bases and the J segment 0 bases; nucleotides outside the gene matches: 8. In DNA form, the CDR3 reads TGTGCCAGCAGCCCGTCTCGCGGGAGCTCCTACAATGAGCAGTTCTTC. It codes for CASSPSRGSSYNEQFF.

The rearrangement links TRBV7-9 to TRBJ1-1; D unclear. Deletions cut 3 bases from V and 1 base from J, with 6 bases between. CDR3 length: 13 residues. Germline lookup yields CDR1 SEHNR and CDR2 FQNEAQ (reference sequence). CDR3 sequence reads: CASSFHGNTEAFF. The CDR3 nucleotides are TGTGCCAGCAGCTTTCACGGGAACACTGAAGCTTTCTTT.

V and J are TRBV28 and TRBJ2-5; maybe TRBD1 (5 bases). Germline V gene data show CDR1 as MDHEN and CDR2 as SYDVKM. The CDR3 is 14 residues long. V was shortened by 3 bases and J by 1 base, with 9 bases between the two germline ends. This CDR3 is CASSLIDSQETQYF. The CDR3 nucleotides read TGTGCCAGCAGTTTGATCGACAGCCAAGAGACCCAGTACTTC.

This clone occurred once. The chain recombines TRBV27 with TRBJ1-2, with D perhaps TRBD1 (6 bases). The germline V gene has CDR1 MNHEY and CDR2 SMNVEV (reference sequence). The CDR3 is made up of 14 amino acids. V was trimmed by 1 base and J by 3 bases, leaving 9 bases between them. DNA of the CDR3: TGTGCCAGCAGTTTATGGGGGGGCTACTATGGCTACACCTTC. It specifies CASSLWGGYYGYTF.

The chain combines TRBV10-2 with TRBJ2-3; 9 bases map to TRBD2. The CDR3 consists of 14 residues. Germline loops: CDR1 WSHSY, CDR2 SAAADI. Unmatched junction bases numbered 9, after V lost 4 bases and J lost 10 bases. The CDR3 DNA sequence: TGCGCCAGCAGTGTGGATAGCGGGAGTGTGTCGCAGTATTTT. Amino acids: CASSVDSGSVSQYF.

V gene TRBV18 combines with J gene TRBJ1-1, with D possibly TRBD1 on 6 matching bases. The CDR3 has 13 amino acids. V lost 5 bases and J 1 base, leaving 8 bases between the germline ends. Germline loops: CDR1 KGHSH, CDR2 LQKENI. The CDR3 DNA sequence: TGTGCCAGCTCAACGGGACAGAACACTGAAGCTTTCTTT. This codes for CASSTGQNTEAFF.

The rearrangement links TRBV15 to TRBJ2-1, with 8 bases that match TRBD1. This CDR3 has 15 amino acids. Germline CDR1 LNHNV, CDR2 YYDKDF (reference sequence). The J segment lost 6 bases and the V segment lost 5 bases, leaving 9 bases of the junction unmatched. The CDR3, as DNA: TGTGCCACCAGCCTCCAGGGGGCGCCATTCAATGAGCAGTTCTTC. Translated, it gives CATSLQGAPFNEQFF. The variable domain in full, completed from reference TRBV15 and TRBJ2-1, reads DAMVIQNPRYQVTQFGKPVTLSCSQTLNHNVMYWYQQKSSQAPKLLFHYYDKDFNNEADTPDNFQSRRPNTSFCFLDIRSPGLGDTAMYLCATSLQGAPFNEQFFGPGTRLTVL.

The gene calls are TRBV19 and TRBJ2-2, with 7 bases that match TRBD2. Unmatched junction bases numbered 8, after V lost 4 bases and J lost 0 bases. CDR1 and CDR2 (germline): LNHDA, SQIVND (reference sequence). CDR3 size: 17 residues. This CDR3 reads CASSTQPGGTNTGELFF. CDR3 sequence (DNA): TGTGCCAGTAGTACCCAGCCGGGAGGCACGAACACCGGGGAGCTGTTTTTT.

J is TRBJ2-5 and V is TRBV6-5; a weak D match, TRBD2 (6 bases). The CDR3 runs 14 residues. The germline V and J ends were trimmed by 0 bases and 5 bases, with 10 bases remaining between them. Per the germline V gene, CDR1 is MNHEY and CDR2 is SVGAGI. DNA of the CDR3: TGTGCCAGCAGTTACTCGGCCCGGGGGGAGACCCAGTACTTC. Protein: CASSYSARGETQYF.

The count of this clone is one. DNA of the CDR3: TGTGCCAGCAGTTTGCCTCAGATGAACACTGAAGCTTTCTTT. It specifies CASSLPQMNTEAFF. The gene calls are TRBV28 and TRBJ1-1; no definite D call. The CDR3 is 14 residues long. Trimming removed 3 bases from V and 0 bases from J, with 8 bases in between. The germline V gene encodes CDR1 MDHEN and CDR2 SYDVKM.